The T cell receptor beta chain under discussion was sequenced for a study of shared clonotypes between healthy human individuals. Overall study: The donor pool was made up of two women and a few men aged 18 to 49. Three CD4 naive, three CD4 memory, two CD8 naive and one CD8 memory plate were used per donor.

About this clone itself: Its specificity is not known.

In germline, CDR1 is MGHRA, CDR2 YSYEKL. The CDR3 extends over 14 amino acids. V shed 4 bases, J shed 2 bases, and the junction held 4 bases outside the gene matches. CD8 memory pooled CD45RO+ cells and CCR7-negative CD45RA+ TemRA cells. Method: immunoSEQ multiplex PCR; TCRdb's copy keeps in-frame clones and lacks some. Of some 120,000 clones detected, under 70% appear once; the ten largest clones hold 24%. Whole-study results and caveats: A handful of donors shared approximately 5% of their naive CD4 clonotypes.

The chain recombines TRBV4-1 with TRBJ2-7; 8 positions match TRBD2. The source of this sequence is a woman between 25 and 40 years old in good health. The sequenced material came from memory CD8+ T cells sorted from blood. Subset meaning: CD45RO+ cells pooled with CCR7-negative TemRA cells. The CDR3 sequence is CASSPQREPYEQYF. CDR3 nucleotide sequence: TGCGCCAGCAGCCCCCAGCGGGAGCCCTACGAGCAGTACTTC.